This is a list of T cell receptor beta chains from one sample in a study of post-analysis software for immune sequencing data. TCRdb called the PCR reads again in MiXCR, with one record for every CDR3 protein. The sample lists 700,000 to 800,000 distinct CDR3 sequences, 25% to 30% occurring once. Sequencing was performed on blood. The receptors were sampled from a girl under 18 with multiple sclerosis. The CDR3 runs from the conserved cysteine through the conserved F or W. A D gene is named only where the DNA matches it firmly. Not every row has a clone size; where given, it reads once, few, many or a size class.

j_call cdr3_length v_call clone_size d_call cdr3_aa cdr3_nt
TRBJ1-1 16 TRBV6-2/TRBV6-3 - - CASSGRGWRWSTEAFF TGTGCCAGCAGTGGCAGGGGATGGAGATGGAGCACTGAAGCTTTCTTT
TRBJ2-1 17 TRBV12-3/TRBV12-4 - - CASSLWVGRSTYNEQFF TGTGCCAGCAGTTTATGGGTAGGGAGGTCAACCTACAATGAGCAGTTCTTC
TRBJ2-3 16 TRBV24-1 - TRBD1 CATSARQGLSTDTQYF TGTGCCACCAGTGCTCGACAGGGCCTTAGCACAGATACGCAGTATTTT
TRBJ2-7 19 TRBV6-1 few - CASSGQSPGRGGLPYEQYF TGTGCCAGCAGTGGACAAAGCCCAGGACGGGGAGGACTTCCCTACGAGCAGTACTTC
TRBJ2-1 16 TRBV11-2 - TRBD2 CASSLPSGGAGNEQFF TGTGCCAGCAGCCTACCTAGCGGGGGGGCAGGCAATGAGCAGTTCTTC
TRBJ2-4 14 TRBV29-1 few - CSVSDGGAKNIQYF TGCAGCGTTTCGGACGGTGGGGCCAAAAACATTCAGTACTTC
TRBJ2-3 15 TRBV24-1 few - CATSMSFRGTDTQYF TGTGCCACCTCTATGTCCTTCCGCGGCACAGATACGCAGTATTTT
TRBJ1-5 16 TRBV3-1 - - CASSPTYQARNQPQHF TGTGCCAGCAGCCCGACATACCAAGCTAGAAATCAGCCCCAGCATTTT
TRBJ1-1 16 TRBV7-2 - - CASSLEGRGVNTEAFF TGTGCCAGCAGCTTAGAGGGACGGGGGGTGAACACTGAAGCTTTCTTT
TRBJ1-5 14 TRBV20-1 - - CSATLSGGGQPQHF TGCAGTGCTACACTCTCGGGGGGTGGACAGCCCCAGCATTTT
TRBJ2-1 14 TRBV5-5 many TRBD2 CASRGLAVYNEQFF TGTGCCAGCAGGGGACTAGCGGTCTACAATGAGCAGTTCTTC
TRBJ2-6 15 TRBV29-1 - - CSVEAGARGANVLTF TGCAGCGTTGAGGCGGGGGCGAGGGGGGCCAACGTCCTGACTTTC
TRBJ1-5 13 TRBV20-1 few - CSAGKYSNQPQHF TGCAGTGCTGGAAAGTATAGCAATCAGCCCCAGCATTTT
TRBJ2-5 15 TRBV29-1 - TRBD1 CSVEDLGQGRETQYF TGCAGCGTTGAAGATCTTGGACAGGGCAGAGAGACCCAGTACTTC
TRBJ2-5 14 TRBV6-5 - TRBD1 CASSFQGVRETQYF TGTGCCAGCAGTTTCCAGGGGGTGAGGGAGACCCAGTACTTC
TRBJ1-2 15 TRBV25-1 few - CASSEWSSGNYGYTF TGTGCCAGCAGTGAATGGTCGAGCGGTAACTATGGCTACACCTTC
TRBJ2-5 16 TRBV9 many TRBD2 CASSVSAGEAQETQYF TGTGCCAGCAGCGTATCGGCGGGAGAAGCCCAAGAGACCCAGTACTTC
TRBJ2-3 14 TRBV18 - TRBD1 CASSPGQGVDTQYF TGTGCCAGCTCACCAGGACAGGGGGTAGATACGCAGTATTTT
TRBJ2-7 15 TRBV18 - - CASSPIPGRTYEQYF TGTGCCAGCTCACCAATCCCGGGACGGACCTACGAGCAGTACTTC
TRBJ2-1 16 TRBV29-1 few - CSVERATYPSYNEQFF TGCAGCGTTGAACGGGCAACCTATCCCTCCTACAATGAGCAGTTCTTC
TRBJ2-7 14 TRBV27 few - CASSFSDGLYEQYF TGTGCCAGCAGTTTCTCCGACGGGCTCTACGAGCAGTACTTC
TRBJ2-1 15 TRBV20-1 few TRBD2 CSARDRLAGGNEQFF TGCAGTGCTAGAGATCGACTAGCGGGGGGGAATGAGCAGTTCTTC
TRBJ1-6 12 TRBV12-3/TRBV12-4 - - CASSSGPGSLHF TGTGCCAGCAGTTCTGGCCCGGGATCCCTCCACTTT
TRBJ1-6 16 TRBV27 - TRBD1 CASSRQGISYNSPLHF TGTGCCAGCAGTCGACAGGGGATATCCTATAATTCACCCCTCCACTTT
TRBJ2-4 15 TRBV6-5 - - CASSLVRGVKNIQYF TGTGCCAGCAGTCTCGTGCGGGGTGTCAAAAACATTCAGTACTTC
TRBJ2-5 14 TRBV5-1 few - CASSRVLGNNEQYF TGCGCCAGCAGCCGCGTGCTGGGAAACAATGAGCAGTACTTC
TRBJ1-4 15 TRBV9 - - CASSVEGLSSRELFF TGTGCCAGCAGCGTCGAGGGGTTGTCAAGTCGAGAACTGTTTTTT
TRBJ1-2 14 TRBV2 - TRBD1 CASSERTGRYGYTF TGTGCCAGCAGTGAACGGACAGGGCGTTATGGCTACACCTTC
TRBJ2-7 13 TRBV20-1 - TRBD2 CSAQRTGGYEQYF TGCAGTGCACAACGGACGGGGGGGTACGAGCAGTACTTC
TRBJ2-4 16 TRBV7-8 few - CASSLRPALAKNIQYF TGTGCCAGCAGCTTACGCCCAGCACTAGCCAAAAACATTCAGTACTTC
TRBJ1-1 13 TRBV11-2 - - CASSLRGGFLAFF TGTGCCAGCAGCTTACGGGGCGGGTTTTTGGCTTTCTTT
TRBJ2-5 14 TRBV7-2 - - CASSLANIQETQYF TGTGCCAGCAGCTTAGCGAACATCCAAGAGACCCAGTACTTC
TRBJ2-1 16 TRBV20-1 few TRBD1 CSAPRTGGVGDNEQFF TGCAGTGCTCCCCGGACAGGGGGCGTTGGGGACAATGAGCAGTTCTTC
TRBJ2-1 16 TRBV10-2 - - CANSEPRDERFDEQFF TGCGCCAACAGTGAGCCTCGGGACGAGCGGTTCGATGAGCAGTTCTTC
TRBJ1-5 16 TRBV4-1 - - CASSQEGPENSQPQHF TGCGCCAGCAGCCAAGAAGGGCCGGAAAACAGTCAGCCCCAGCATTTT